This passage covers 10 T cell receptor beta chains from one sample sequenced in a study of blood T cell repertoires in COVID-19. Using immunoSEQ multiplex PCR, the repertoire was profiled, and TCRdb retains in-frame clones only, with some absent. The sample has approximately 280,000 clones; around 90% are singletons. Sequenced sample: peripheral blood. These receptors were obtained from a man in his fifties with acute or convalescent COVID-19.

V is TRBV19 and J is TRBJ1-6; 7 nucleotides align to TRBD1. The CDR3 is 16 amino acids. Germline-derived CDR1 and CDR2 are LNHDA and SQIVND (reference sequence). V gave up 1 base and J gave up 10 bases; unmatched junction bases: 10. For the CDR3, the DNA is TGTGCCAGTAGTATAGGCGACAGGGTTCGAGGCTCACCCCTCCACTTT. Its translation: CASSIGDRVRGSPLHF.

CDR3 sequence: CASSQDITYNYGYTF. The CDR3 DNA reads as TGTGCCAGCAGCCAAGATATAACCTATAACTATGGCTACACCTTC. J is TRBJ1-2 and V is TRBV3-1 (or the pseudogene TRBV3-2); D gene unclear. V lost 0 bases and J lost 1, with 9 bases in between. CDR3 length: 15 residues. The germline V gene encodes CDR1 LGHDT and CDR2 YNNKEL (reference sequence).

This clone occurred once. The chain recombines TRBV13 with TRBJ1-2, with D possibly matching TRBD1 (6 bases). Trimming removed 5 bases from V and 0 bases from J, with 13 bases in between. Looked up from germline, CDR1 is PRHDT and CDR2 is FYEKMQ (reference sequence). The CDR3 contains 15 residues. The DNA for the CDR3 is TGTGCCAGCAGCGTCCGGGACACTGCTAACTATGGCTACACCTTC. It codes for CASSVRDTANYGYTF. Full variable domain (remainder filled in from reference TRBV13 and TRBJ1-2): AAGVIQSPRHLIKEKRETATLKCYPIPRHDTVYWYQQGPGQDPQFLISFYEKMQSDKGSIPDRFSAQQFSDYHSELNMSSLELGDSALYFCASSVRDTANYGYTFGSGTRLTVV.

The V gene is TRBV19, the J gene TRBJ1-1; D might be TRBD1 (5 bases). The CDR3 contains 13 residues. Trimming cost V 8 bases and J 1 base, with 11 bases left between them. CDR1 and CDR2 from the germline V gene are LNHDA and SQIVND (reference sequence). The CDR3: CASRRGSNTEAFF. The CDR3 bases are TGTGCCAGTCGTCGGGGGTCGAACACTGAAGCTTTCTTT.

V gene TRBV1 combines with J gene TRBJ2-4; the table gives TRBD1 as D, unverified against the DNA. TRBV1 is a listed pseudogene. This CDR3 is 17 amino acids long. The CDR3 sequence: CTSSQDLSGLAKNIQYF. The CDR3 bases are TGCACCAGCAGCCAAGATTTGTCAGGGCTAGCCAAAAACATTCAGTACTTC.

Of note for this clone: This sample includes further DNA sequences coding for the same CDR3. The V and J genes are TRBV27 and TRBJ1-5, with a possible D match to TRBD1 (6 bases). V was shortened by 3 bases and J by 4 bases, with 13 bases between the two germline ends. The CDR3 has 15 residues. Germline values: CDR1 MNHEY, CDR2 SMNVEV (reference sequence). The chain's CDR3 is CASSFSGGPNQPQHF. CDR3 nucleotides: TGTGCCAGCAGTTTTTCGGGGGGCCCTAATCAGCCCCAGCATTTT.

The V and J genes are TRBV24-1 and TRBJ2-3; 7 bases line up with TRBD1. The J segment lost 6 bases and the V segment lost 4 bases, leaving 6 bases of the junction unmatched. The CDR3 spans 14 residues. From germline, CDR1 is KGHDR and CDR2 SFDVKD. CDR3 bases: TGTGCCACCAGTGACCCGACAGGGCCGGATACGCAGTATTTT. Amino acid sequence: CATSDPTGPDTQYF.

This rearrangement joins TRBV11-1 to TRBJ1-6; D perhaps matches TRBD1 (6 bases). The length of the CDR3 is 14 residues. CDR1 is SGHAT, CDR2 FQDESV, per germline (reference sequence). Trimming removed 2 bases from V and 10 bases from J, with 12 bases in between. The CDR3 loop reads CASSLRTGRSPLHF. CDR3 DNA: TGTGCCAGCAGCTTAAGAACAGGGCGATCACCCCTCCACTTT.

The chain employs TRBV3-1 (or the pseudogene TRBV3-2) and TRBJ1-2, with a weak D call TRBD1 (5 bases). The CDR3 consists of 13 residues. Between the trimmed V and J ends, which lost 6 bases and 8 bases, there was a span of 16 bases. Germline-derived CDR1 and CDR2 are LGHDT and YNNKEL (reference sequence). CDR3 in DNA: TGTGCCAGCAGACCCTCGGGGGATTTCGGCTACACCTTC. Encoded protein: CASRPSGDFGYTF.

The genes are TRBV6-6 and TRBJ2-1; 12 positions agree with TRBD2. J lost 5 bases, V lost 2 bases, and 1 base had no gene match. CDR1 is MNHNY, CDR2 SVGAGI, per germline (reference sequence). The CDR3 covers 15 residues. The CDR3 DNA reads TGTGCCAGCAGTTACCTAGCGGGGGGGGACAATGAGCAGTTCTTC. This sequence encodes CASSYLAGGDNEQFF.